The 28 T cell receptor beta chains below all came from one sample that was sequenced in a study of blood T cell repertoires in COVID-19. Generated by immunoSEQ multiplex PCR, the TCRdb table keeps only in-frame clones and is missing some. The sample carries about 40,000 clones, 70% to 90% recorded once. Material: peripheral blood. These receptors all come from a human donor in a cohort sampled during active COVID-19.

This sequence joins TRBV30 and TRBJ2-3; a weak D match, TRBD2 (6 bases). Germline loops: CDR1 GTSNPN, CDR2 SVGIG (reference sequence). V dropped 3 bases and J dropped 4 bases, with 11 bases sitting between them. The CDR3 consists of 13 residues. The CDR3 DNA is TGTGCCTGGAGGGGGGGAGGCCCAGATACGCAGTATTTT. Its translation is CAWRGGGPDTQYF. The full variable domain, its missing parts supplied by reference TRBV30 and TRBJ2-3, is SQTIHQWPATLVQPVGSPLSLECTVEGTSNPNLYWYRQAAGRGLQLLFYSVGIGQISSEVPQNLSASRPQDRQFILSSKKLLLSDSGFYLCAWRGGGPDTQYFGPGTRLTVL.

The rearrangement uses TRBV3-1 (or the pseudogene TRBV3-2) and TRBJ1-2; D gene unclear. CDR1 is LGHDT and CDR2 is YNNKEL in the germline V gene (reference sequence). Trimming removed 0 bases at V and 0 bases at J, with 11 bases between. There are 16 residues in the CDR3. The DNA of the CDR3 is TGTGCCAGCAGCCAAGAGTCCCTGACTACTAACTATGGCTACACCTTC. Amino acids: CASSQESLTTNYGYTF.

This rearrangement joins TRBV3-1 (or the pseudogene TRBV3-2) to TRBJ1-4; 7 positions agree with TRBD1. V trimming: 0 bases; J trimming: 8 bases; junction bases outside the gene matches: 9. Germline loops: CDR1 LGHDT, CDR2 YNNKEL (reference sequence). This CDR3 spans 16 amino acids. The CDR3 loop is CASSQERRGLGEKLFF. In nucleotides, the CDR3 is TGTGCCAGCAGCCAAGAGCGGAGGGGGCTAGGGGAAAAACTGTTTTTT.

V gene TRBV19 combines with J gene TRBJ2-2, with a weak D call TRBD1 (5 bases). CDR1 LNHDA and CDR2 SQIVND come from the germline V gene (reference sequence). The CDR3 length is 14 residues. Trimming took 6 bases from V and 3 from J, leaving 11 bases between them. The chain's CDR3 is CASSVRVDTGELFF. The CDR3 DNA reads as TGTGCCAGTAGCGTCAGGGTGGACACCGGGGAGCTGTTTTTT.

The J gene is TRBJ2-7, the V gene TRBV6-5, with 7 bases lining up with TRBD1. CDR1 is MNHEY and CDR2 is SVGAGI in the germline V gene. CDR3 size: 13 residues. Trimming removed 6 bases from V and 3 bases from J; junction bases left unmatched: 5. The CDR3 sequence is CASSSTGIYEQYF. CDR3 DNA sequence: TGTGCCAGCAGCTCGACAGGGATCTACGAGCAGTACTTC.

The chain uses TRBV5-8 and TRBJ2-3; no clear D gene. V was pared by 4 bases and J by 6 bases, with 6 bases between. Germline V gene data show CDR1 as SGHTS and CDR2 as YDEGEE. This CDR3 region has 11 residues. The CDR3 bases are TGTGCCAGCAGCCCCGTTGATACGCAGTATTTT. This gives the protein CASSPVDTQYF.

This chain connects TRBV2 to TRBJ2-3; possible D gene TRBD2, 5 bases. Germline V gene data show CDR1 as SNHLY and CDR2 as FYNNEI. Trimming left V 7 bases short and J 6 bases short, with 8 bases between. The CDR3 spans 11 residues. CDR3 residues: CASTDWDTQYF. Written as DNA, the CDR3 is TGTGCCAGCACGGACTGGGATACGCAGTATTTT.

The chain carries TRBV3-1 (or the pseudogene TRBV3-2) and TRBJ2-5; no definite D call. Germline CDR1 LGHDT, CDR2 YNNKEL (reference sequence). CDR3 length: 13 residues. Trimming left V 4 bases short and J 3 bases short, with 9 bases between. The DNA for the CDR3 is TGTGCCAGCAGCCTCCAGGCAAAAGAGACCCAGTACTTC. This encodes CASSLQAKETQYF.

The CDR3 coding sequence is TGCAGCGTTGATCGGGGCACTGAAGCTTTCTTT. It specifies CSVDRGTEAFF. This chain links TRBV29-1 with TRBJ1-1; D unclear. The V end was cut by 3 bases, the J end by 4 bases, with 6 bases between. The germline CDR1 and CDR2 sequences are SQVTM and ANQGSEA. The CDR3 runs 11 residues.

V and J are TRBV4-1 and TRBJ2-3; 8 bases fit TRBD2. The V segment lost 0 bases and the J segment 3 bases; nucleotides outside the gene matches: 5. The CDR3 totals 16 residues. CDR1 and CDR2 (germline): MGHRA, YSYEKL. CDR3 sequence: CASSQDMRGATDTQYF. The DNA of the CDR3 is TGCGCCAGCAGCCAAGATATGCGGGGGGCGACAGATACGCAGTATTTT.

This chain connects TRBV27 to TRBJ1-6; D uncertain. Germline assignment: CDR1 MNHEY and CDR2 SMNVEV (reference sequence). The V end was cut by 3 bases, the J end by 7 bases, with 16 bases between. The CDR3 has 16 amino acids. The CDR3 here is CASSFRIRSVNSPLHF. DNA for the CDR3: TGTGCCAGCAGTTTCCGTATCCGCTCGGTGAATTCACCCCTCCACTTT.

The chain combines TRBV7-9 with TRBJ1-1; maybe TRBD1 (5 bases). CDR1 and CDR2 (germline): SEHNR, FQNEAQ (reference sequence). The length of the CDR3 is 13 residues. Trimming stripped 2 bases from V and 1 base from J, with 5 bases between. The CDR3: CASSLQGNTEAFF. For the CDR3, the DNA is TGTGCCAGCAGCTTACAGGGGAACACTGAAGCTTTCTTT. The whole variable domain, filled in from reference TRBV7-9 and TRBJ1-1, reads DTGVSQNPRHKITKRGQNVTFRCDPISEHNRLYWYRQTLGQGPEFLTYFQNEAQLEKSRLLSDRFSAERPKGSFSTLEIQRTEQGDSAMYLCASSLQGNTEAFFGQGTRLTVV.

This clone was seen only once. The chain uses TRBV5-4 and TRBJ2-3, with D unclear. V was cut by 0 bases and J by 6 bases, with 5 bases left in between. From germline, CDR1 is SGHNT and CDR2 YYREEE (reference sequence). The CDR3 is 12 amino acids. The CDR3 coding sequence is TGTGCCAGCAGCTTGGACGGGGATACGCAGTATTTT. Amino acid sequence: CASSLDGDTQYF.

The genes are TRBV5-4 and TRBJ2-7, with TRBD1 identical over 7 bases. V lost 4 bases and J lost 4; bases outside the gene matches: 5. CDR3 length equals 13 residues. Germline CDR1 reads SGHNT; CDR2 reads YYREEE (reference sequence). The CDR3 reads CASSVTGMYEQYF. CDR3 DNA: TGTGCCAGCAGCGTGACAGGGATGTACGAGCAGTACTTC. Drawing the rest from reference TRBV5-4 and TRBJ2-7, the complete variable domain is ETGVTQSPTHLIKTRGQQVTLRCSSQSGHNTVSWYQQALGQGPQFIFQYYREEENGRGNFPPRFSGLQFPNYSSELNVNALELDDSALYLCASSVTGMYEQYFGPGTRLTVT.

This clone is a singleton in its sample. The genes are TRBV4-1 and TRBJ2-7; D call uncertain. Per the germline V gene, CDR1 is MGHRA and CDR2 is YSYEKL. The CDR3 has 14 residues. V lost 0 bases and J lost 2, with 8 bases in between. The CDR3 DNA follows: TGCGCCAGCAGCCAAGATTATCAGGCCTACGAGCAGTACTTC. It encodes CASSQDYQAYEQYF.

CDR3 sequence reads: CASSETGFVGGYTF. The CDR3 region has the DNA TGTGCCAGCAGTGAAACAGGGTTTGTCGGCGGCTACACCTTC. The chain joins TRBV25-1 to TRBJ1-2; tentative D call: TRBD1 (6 bases). Germline values: CDR1 MGHDK, CDR2 SYGVNS. V was cut by 2 bases and J by 8 bases, with 15 bases left in between. CDR3 length: 14 residues.

The chain employs TRBV5-4 and TRBJ2-1; 10 bases align to TRBD2. This CDR3 is built from 17 residues. After removal of 1 base from V and 9 bases from J, the junction contained 13 bases not matched to a gene. Germline CDR1 reads SGHNT; CDR2 reads YYREEE (reference sequence). CDR3 bases: TGTGCCAGCAGCTTGAGCGGCCCTAGCGGGGGTTGGGGTGAGCAGTTCTTC. Encoded protein: CASSLSGPSGGWGEQFF. The full variable domain, with the rest looked up from reference TRBV5-4 and TRBJ2-1, is ETGVTQSPTHLIKTRGQQVTLRCSSQSGHNTVSWYQQALGQGPQFIFQYYREEENGRGNFPPRFSGLQFPNYSSELNVNALELDDSALYLCASSLSGPSGGWGEQFFGPGTRLTVL.

The chain uses TRBV4-1 and TRBJ2-7; weak D call: TRBD2 (6 bases). V shed 3 bases and J shed 3 bases, with 6 bases lying between them. The CDR3 spans 12 residues. Germline lookup yields CDR1 MGHRA and CDR2 YSYEKL. CDR3 sequence reads: CASSQGGYEQYF. DNA of the CDR3: TGCGCCAGCAGCCAGGGGGGCTACGAGCAGTACTTC.

V usage is TRBV6-5 and J usage is TRBJ2-1, with a tentative D call TRBD1 (5 bases). Germline values: CDR1 MNHEY, CDR2 SVGAGI. The CDR3 totals 14 residues. V lost 2 bases and J 15 bases, leaving 20 bases between the germline ends. The CDR3 DNA is TGTGCCAGCAGTTACGGACCTAGGGGCGCAGGATCGTTCTTC. Translated: CASSYGPRGAGSFF.

The chain employs TRBV19 and TRBJ1-5, with D possibly matching TRBD1 (6 bases). The CDR3 covers 15 residues. Trimming left V 4 bases short and J 9 bases short, with 19 bases between. Germline V gene sequence: CDR1 LNHDA, CDR2 SQIVND (reference sequence). The CDR3 nucleotides read TGTGCCAGTAGTAAGAACCGACAGGATCAAGCGCCCCAGCATTTT. Protein product: CASSKNRQDQAPQHF.

The V call is TRBV30, the J call TRBJ1-1; the D is unclear. V lost 0 bases and J 1 base, leaving 6 bases between the germline ends. The CDR3 contains 13 residues. Looked up from germline, CDR1 is GTSNPN and CDR2 is SVGIG (reference sequence). The CDR3 here is CAWSVRGNTEAFF. The CDR3 DNA sequence: TGTGCCTGGAGTGTTAGAGGGAACACTGAAGCTTTCTTT.

The CDR3 nucleotides are TGCGCCAGCAGTTTGACGGGGGGCGACACAGATACGCAGTATTTT. Encoded protein: CASSLTGGDTDTQYF. The genes are TRBV10-2 and TRBJ2-3, with a tentative D call TRBD2 (7 bases). The V and J ends lost 5 bases and 2 bases respectively, with 14 bases between them. CDR3 length: 15 amino acids. Germline V gene lookup returns CDR1 WSHSY and CDR2 SAAADI.

J is TRBJ2-5 and V is TRBV6-2 or TRBV6-3; 12 bases line up with TRBD2. CDR3 length: 17 residues. Germline V gene sequence: CDR1 MNHEY, CDR2 SVGEGT. After removal of 6 bases from V and 2 bases from J, the junction contained 10 bases not matched to a gene. The CDR3, as DNA: TGTGCCAGCAGCCAAGGCCGGACTAGCGGGGTGCAAGAGACCCAGTACTTC. It specifies CASSQGRTSGVQETQYF.

The chain combines TRBV29-1 with TRBJ1-1, with 8 bases that match TRBD1. Looked up from germline, CDR1 is SQVTM and CDR2 is ANQGSEA. Trimming removed 3 bases from V and 3 bases from J; junction bases left unmatched: 3. CDR3 length: 13 residues. The DNA for the CDR3 is TGCAGCGTTGACAGGGGGCTAGACACTGAAGCTTTCTTT. Amino acids: CSVDRGLDTEAFF.

The rearrangement links TRBV6-6 to TRBJ2-7, with 8 bases aligning to TRBD1. The CDR3 loop spans 14 amino acids. V lost 6 bases and J lost 4; bases outside the gene matches: 8. Looked up from germline, CDR1 is MNHNY and CDR2 is SVGAGI (reference sequence). CDR3 sequence reads: CASSTGGSRYEQYF. CDR3 bases: TGTGCCAGCAGCACAGGGGGTAGCCGATACGAGCAGTACTTC.

The gene calls are TRBV5-1 and TRBJ1-2; D is undetermined. Per germline, CDR1 SGHRS and CDR2 YFSETQ. V lost 1 base to trimming and J lost 0 bases, with 13 bases between them. The CDR3 consists of 16 residues. The chain's CDR3 is CASSLNSAGSNYGYTF. Written as DNA, the CDR3 is TGCGCCAGCAGCTTGAATTCGGCGGGCTCTAACTATGGCTACACCTTC.

The chain is built from TRBV27 and TRBJ1-5, with D perhaps TRBD1 (6 bases). V gave up 4 bases and J gave up 5 bases, with 15 bases separating them. The CDR3 covers 15 residues. Germline V gives CDR1 MNHEY, CDR2 SMNVEV (reference sequence). CDR3: CASSYPPKGDQPQHF. The DNA for the CDR3 is TGTGCCAGCAGTTACCCCCCGAAGGGGGATCAGCCCCAGCATTTT.

The rearrangement links TRBV19 to TRBJ1-2; D gene ambiguous. CDR1 LNHDA and CDR2 SQIVND come from the germline V gene (reference sequence). The V end lost 8 bases, the J end lost 4 bases, and 20 bases lay between the germline ends. The CDR3 has 15 amino acids. In nucleotides, the CDR3 is TGTGCCAGTCAAACGGGGTTTACAAGTTTCTATGGCTACACCTTC. It encodes CASQTGFTSFYGYTF.